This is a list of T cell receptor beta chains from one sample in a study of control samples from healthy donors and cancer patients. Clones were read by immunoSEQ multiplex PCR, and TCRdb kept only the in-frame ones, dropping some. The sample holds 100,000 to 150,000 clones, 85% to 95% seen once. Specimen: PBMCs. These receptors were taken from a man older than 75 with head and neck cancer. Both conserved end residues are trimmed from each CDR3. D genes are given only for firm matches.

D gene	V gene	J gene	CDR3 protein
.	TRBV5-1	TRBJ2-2	ASTRDTQQTGELF
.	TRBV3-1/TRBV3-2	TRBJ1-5	ASSPNLVDQPQH
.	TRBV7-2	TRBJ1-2	ASSLVVRGYT
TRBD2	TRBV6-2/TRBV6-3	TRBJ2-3	ASSSVGLAVLIKGADTQY
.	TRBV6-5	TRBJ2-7	ASSYEGREQY
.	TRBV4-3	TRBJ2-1	ASSQVPGGPNNEQF
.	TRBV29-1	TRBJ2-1	SVLAYNEQF
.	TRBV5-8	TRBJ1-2	ASSPTGQPYGYT
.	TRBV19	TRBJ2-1	ASNNGGPVYEQF
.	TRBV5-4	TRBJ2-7	ASSPGPLYEQY
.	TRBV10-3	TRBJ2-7	AISEGLAYEQY
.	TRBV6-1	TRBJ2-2	ASSEAMGGGGTGELF
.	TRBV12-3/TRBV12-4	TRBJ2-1	ASSYGAPNEQF
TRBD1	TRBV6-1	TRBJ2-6	ASSDLTGTGANVLT
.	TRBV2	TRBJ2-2	ASSDEGRTTGELF
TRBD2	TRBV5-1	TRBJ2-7	ASSLDSGDSYEQY
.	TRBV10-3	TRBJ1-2	AISEGGAINYGYT
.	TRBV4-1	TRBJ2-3	ASSQGAGLLGTDTQY
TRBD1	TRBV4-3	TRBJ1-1	ASSQYRGANTEAF
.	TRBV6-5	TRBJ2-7	ASSYYTPAAVMY
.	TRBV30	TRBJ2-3	AWSFTTDTQY
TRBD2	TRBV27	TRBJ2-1	ASSFVTSGPPFNEQF
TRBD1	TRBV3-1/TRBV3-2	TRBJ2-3	ASSHKRSTGGSDTQY